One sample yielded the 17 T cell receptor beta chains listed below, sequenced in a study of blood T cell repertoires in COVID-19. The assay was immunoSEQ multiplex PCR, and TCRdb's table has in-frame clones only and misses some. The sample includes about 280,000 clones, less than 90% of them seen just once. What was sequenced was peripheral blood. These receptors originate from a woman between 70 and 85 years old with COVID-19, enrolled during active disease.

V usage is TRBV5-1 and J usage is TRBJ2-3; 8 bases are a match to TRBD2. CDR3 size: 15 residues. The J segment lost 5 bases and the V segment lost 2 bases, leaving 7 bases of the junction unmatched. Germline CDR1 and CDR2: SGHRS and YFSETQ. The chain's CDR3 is CASSFSGLGGDTQYF. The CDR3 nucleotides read TGCGCCAGCAGCTTCTCGGGACTAGGGGGAGATACGCAGTATTTT. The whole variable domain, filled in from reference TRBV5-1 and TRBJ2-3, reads KAGVTQTPRYLIKTRGQQVTLSCSPISGHRSVSWYQQTPGQGLQFLFEYFSETQRNKGNFPGRFSGRQFSNSRSEMNVSTLELGDSALYLCASSFSGLGGDTQYFGPGTRLTVL.

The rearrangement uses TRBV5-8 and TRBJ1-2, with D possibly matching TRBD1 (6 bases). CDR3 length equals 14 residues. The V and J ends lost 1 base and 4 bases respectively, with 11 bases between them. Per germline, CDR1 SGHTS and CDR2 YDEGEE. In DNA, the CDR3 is TGTGCCAGCAGCTTGAGGCAGGGGCTCTATGGCTACACCTTC. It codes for CASSLRQGLYGYTF. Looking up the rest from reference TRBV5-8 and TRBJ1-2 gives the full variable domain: EAGVTQSPTHLIKTRGQQATLRCSPISGHTSVYWYQQALGLGLQFLLWYDEGEERNRGNFPPRFSGRQFPNYSSELNVNALELEDSALYLCASSLRQGLYGYTFGSGTRLTVV.

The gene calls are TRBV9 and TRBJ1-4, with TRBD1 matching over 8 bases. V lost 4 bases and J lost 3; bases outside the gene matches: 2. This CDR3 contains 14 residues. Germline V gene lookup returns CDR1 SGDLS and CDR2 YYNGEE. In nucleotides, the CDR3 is TGTGCCAGCAGCTCACAGGGGGCTAATGAAAAACTGTTTTTT. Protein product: CASSSQGANEKLFF.

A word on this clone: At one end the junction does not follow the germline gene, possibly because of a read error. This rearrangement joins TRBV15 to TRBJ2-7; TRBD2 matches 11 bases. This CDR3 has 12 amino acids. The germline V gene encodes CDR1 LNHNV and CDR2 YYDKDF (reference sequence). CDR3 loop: CATSLGLAASHF. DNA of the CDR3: TGTGCCACCAGCCTGGGACTAGCGGCTTCCCACTTC.

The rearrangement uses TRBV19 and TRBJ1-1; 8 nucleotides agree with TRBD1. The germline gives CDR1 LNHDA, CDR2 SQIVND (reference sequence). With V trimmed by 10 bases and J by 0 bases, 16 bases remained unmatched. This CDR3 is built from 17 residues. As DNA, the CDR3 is TGTGCCACCAGGGGGCCAGCCCACCCGACCATGAACACTGAAGCTTTCTTT. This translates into CATRGPAHPTMNTEAFF.

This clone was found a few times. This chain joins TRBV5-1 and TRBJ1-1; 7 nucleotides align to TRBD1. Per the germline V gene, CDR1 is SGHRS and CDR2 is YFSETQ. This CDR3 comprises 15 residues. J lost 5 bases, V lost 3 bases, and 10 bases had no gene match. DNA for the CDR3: TGCGCCAGCAGCTCCCTGTCAGGGGGAGGAACTGAAGCTTTCTTT. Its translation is CASSSLSGGGTEAFF.

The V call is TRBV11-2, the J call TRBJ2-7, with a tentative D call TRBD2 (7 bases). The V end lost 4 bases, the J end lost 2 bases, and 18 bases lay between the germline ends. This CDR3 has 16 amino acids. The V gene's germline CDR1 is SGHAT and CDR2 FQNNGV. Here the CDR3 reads CASSSWDTGGTYEQYF. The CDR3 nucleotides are TGTGCCAGCAGCTCATGGGACACGGGAGGAACCTACGAGCAGTACTTC.

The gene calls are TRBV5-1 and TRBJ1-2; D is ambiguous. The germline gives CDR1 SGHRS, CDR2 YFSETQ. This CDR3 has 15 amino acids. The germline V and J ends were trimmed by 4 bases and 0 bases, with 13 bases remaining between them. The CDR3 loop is CASSPEVATNYGYTF. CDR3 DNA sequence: TGCGCCAGCAGCCCGGAGGTAGCCACTAACTATGGCTACACCTTC.

The CDR3 DNA follows: TGTGCCATCACCAGGGACAGGGGCAATGAGCAGTTCTTC. Encoded protein: CAITRDRGNEQFF. V usage is TRBV10-3 and J usage is TRBJ2-1; 10 nucleotides line up with TRBD1. The V and J ends lost 7 bases and 6 bases, in that order; junction bases with no gene match: 3. The V gene's germline CDR1 is ENHRY and CDR2 SYGVKD. This CDR3 spans 13 amino acids.

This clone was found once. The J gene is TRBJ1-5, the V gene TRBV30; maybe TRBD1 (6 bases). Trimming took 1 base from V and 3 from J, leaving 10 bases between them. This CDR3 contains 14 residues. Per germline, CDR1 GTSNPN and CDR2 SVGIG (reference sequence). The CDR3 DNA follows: TGTGCCTGGAGTGGGGGACATATCAATCAGCCCCAGCATTTT. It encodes CAWSGGHINQPQHF. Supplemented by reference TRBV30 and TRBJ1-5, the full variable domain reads SQTIHQWPATLVQPVGSPLSLECTVEGTSNPNLYWYRQAAGRGLQLLFYSVGIGQISSEVPQNLSASRPQDRQFILSSKKLLLSDSGFYLCAWSGGHINQPQHFGDGTRLSIL.

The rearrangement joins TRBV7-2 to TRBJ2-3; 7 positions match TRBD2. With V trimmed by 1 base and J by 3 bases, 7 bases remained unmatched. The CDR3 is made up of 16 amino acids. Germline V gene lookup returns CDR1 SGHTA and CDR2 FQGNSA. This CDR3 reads CASSLVRGVGTDTQYF. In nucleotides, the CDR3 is TGTGCCAGCAGCTTAGTTCGGGGGGTGGGGACAGATACGCAGTATTTT.

The CDR3 nucleotides read TGTGCCAGCAGTGAATATGCAGACAGGGGGCTGGATTCACCCCTCCACTTT. Its translation is CASSEYADRGLDSPLHF. The chain employs TRBV25-1 and TRBJ1-6; 10 nucleotides align to TRBD1. CDR1 and CDR2 from the germline V gene are MGHDK and SYGVNS. V shed 0 bases and J 8 bases; nucleotides not matched to a gene: 7. The CDR3 is made up of 17 amino acids. The whole variable domain, remainder taken from reference TRBV25-1 and TRBJ1-6, is EADIYQTPRYLVIGTGKKITLECSQTMGHDKMYWYQQDPGMELHLIHYSYGVNSTEKGDLSSESTVSRIRTEHFPLTLESARPSHTSQYLCASSEYADRGLDSPLHFGNGTRLTVT.

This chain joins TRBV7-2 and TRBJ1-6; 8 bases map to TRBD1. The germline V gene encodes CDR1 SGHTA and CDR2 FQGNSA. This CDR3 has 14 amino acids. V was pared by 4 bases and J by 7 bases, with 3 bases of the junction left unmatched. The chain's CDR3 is CASSYRGANSPLHF. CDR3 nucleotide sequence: TGTGCCAGCAGCTACAGGGGGGCAAATTCACCCCTCCACTTT.

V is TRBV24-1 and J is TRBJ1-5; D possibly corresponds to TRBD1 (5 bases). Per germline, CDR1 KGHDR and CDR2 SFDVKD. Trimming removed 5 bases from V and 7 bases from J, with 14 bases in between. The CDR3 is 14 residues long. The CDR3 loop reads CATSVKGRDQPQHF. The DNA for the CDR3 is TGTGCCACCAGTGTTAAGGGGCGGGACCAGCCCCAGCATTTT.

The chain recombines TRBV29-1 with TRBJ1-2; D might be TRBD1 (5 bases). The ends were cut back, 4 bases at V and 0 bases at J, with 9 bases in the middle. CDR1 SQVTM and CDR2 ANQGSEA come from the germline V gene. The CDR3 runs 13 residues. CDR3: CSVVTGANYGYTF. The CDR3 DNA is TGCAGCGTTGTAACAGGAGCTAACTATGGCTACACCTTC.

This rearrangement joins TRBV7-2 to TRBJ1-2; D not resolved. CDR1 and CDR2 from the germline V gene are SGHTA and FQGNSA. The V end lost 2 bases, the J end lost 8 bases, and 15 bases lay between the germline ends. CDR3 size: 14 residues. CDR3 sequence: CASSLLSLRSGYTF. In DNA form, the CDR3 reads TGTGCCAGCAGCTTACTCAGTCTCCGGAGCGGCTACACCTTC.

In nucleotides, the CDR3 is TGTGCCAGCATCCTAGGGGTTGGTGGAAACACCATATATTTT. This sequence encodes CASILGVGGNTIYF. The rearrangement uses TRBV7-8 and TRBJ1-3; maybe TRBD1 (5 bases). Germline values: CDR1 SGHVS, CDR2 FQNEAQ. The CDR3 consists of 14 residues. Deletions cut 7 bases from V and 3 bases from J, with 13 bases between.